The source of this T cell receptor beta chain is a study of regulatory T cells in long-lasting Graves disease. Sample time point: persistent/refractory GD, antithyroid drugs over 5 years with positive TRAb. The TCR library was made from RNA extracted from PBMCs. Concerning this clonotype: Antigen specificity is unknown. An end of the junction does not agree with germline; a read error may underlie this.

General study findings and limits: Persistent Graves' patients possessed reduced TCR diversity relative to recently diagnosed ones.

Investigators prepared the TCR beta libraries by applying iRepertoire HTBI primers and Arm-PCR of CDR3 regions. TCRdb recomputed calls from the multiplex PCR reads with MiXCR, one row per CDR3 protein. The sample has hundreds of thousands of distinct CDR3 sequences, around 20% seen once. This clonotype originated in a female donor with Graves disease. This sample comprised peripheral blood mononuclear cells (PBMCs), obtained when the disease was refractory, from a patient treated with antithyroid drugs.

CDR3 nucleotides: TGTGCCAGCAGCTTAAGTGGGGGGCCGGAGTTCTTC. Amino acid sequence: CASSLSGGPEFF. J is TRBJ2-5 and V is TRBV11-2, with D possibly called TRBD1 or TRBD2 (6 bases each). From germline, CDR1 is SGHAT and CDR2 FQNNGV. The CDR3 has 12 residues.